The 23 T cell receptor beta chains reported below all come from one sample, sequenced in a study of technical replicates of blood from four donors (dated by TCRdb to about 2017). Library construction relied on the immunoSEQ multiplex PCR assay. Imported from immuneACCESS, the table was reduced by TCRdb to in-frame sequences with V and J called. These copies leave out some clones; in studies compared against another copy, an unresolved V gene accounts for under half, and the cause of the remainder is not known. The sample has just under 100,000 clones on record, approximately 95% of them singletons. The top ten hold over 0.2% of the sample. The source material was T cells isolated from PBMCs. These receptor sequences come from a human donor in good health.

The chain carries TRBV7-8 and TRBJ2-2, with a possible D match to TRBD1 (6 bases). The V gene lost 6 bases and the J gene lost 3 bases, with 14 bases spanning the gap. Germline assignment: CDR1 SGHVS and CDR2 FQNEAQ. The CDR3 runs to 15 residues. As DNA, the CDR3 is TGTGCCAGCAGATATAGGACAGCCTACACCGGGGAGCTGTTTTTT. This translates into CASRYRTAYTGELFF.

The chain links TRBV6-1 to TRBJ2-5; the D gene is possibly TRBD2 (5 bases). This CDR3 has 14 amino acids. The germline V and J ends were trimmed by 1 base and 5 bases, with 11 bases remaining between them. Germline V gene sequence: CDR1 MNHNS, CDR2 SASEGT. The CDR3 nucleotides are TGTGCCAGCAGTGAAGTGGACTGGGGTGAGACCCAGTACTTC. Amino acids: CASSEVDWGETQYF.

The chain uses TRBV11-3 and TRBJ2-5; 13 bases match TRBD2. The CDR3 has 15 residues. The trim removed 4 bases at V and 3 bases at J, leaving 2 bases unmatched. In germline, CDR1 is SGHNT, CDR2 YENEEA. The DNA of the CDR3 is TGTGCCAGCAGCTCTGGACTAGCGGGAGAAGAGACCCAGTACTTC. Translated: CASSSGLAGEETQYF.

V is TRBV19 and J is TRBJ2-3; TRBD2 aligns across 9 bases. Trimming removed 2 bases from V and 1 base from J; junction bases left unmatched: 4. Per the germline V gene, CDR1 is LNHDA and CDR2 is SQIVND (reference sequence). The CDR3 contains 16 residues. CDR3: CASSIIAGDGTDTQYF. In nucleotides, the CDR3 is TGTGCCAGTAGTATAATAGCGGGAGACGGCACAGATACGCAGTATTTT. Together with reference TRBV19 and TRBJ2-3, the CDR3 gives the full variable domain: DGGITQSPKYLFRKEGQNVTLSCEQNLNHDAMYWYRQDPGQGLRLIYYSQIVNDFQKGDIAEGYSVSREKKESFPLTVTSAQKNPTAFYLCASSIIAGDGTDTQYFGPGTRLTVL.

The table lists this clone with a count of one. The J gene is TRBJ2-4, the V gene TRBV25-1; 7 bases are a match to TRBD1. Germline V lookup: CDR1 MGHDK, CDR2 SYGVNS. V shed 2 bases and J 13 bases; nucleotides not matched to a gene: 8. The CDR3 consists of 13 residues. The CDR3 sequence: CASSERAGGGQYF. CDR3 DNA: TGTGCCAGCAGTGAAAGAGCAGGGGGTGGACAGTACTTC.

V and J are TRBV29-1 and TRBJ2-1; 9 bases map to TRBD2. The CDR3 is 14 residues long. V lost 4 bases, J lost 5 bases, and 6 bases stayed unmatched. In germline, CDR1 is SQVTM, CDR2 ANQGSEA. The CDR3 here is CSVVPSGKHNEQFF. In DNA, the CDR3 is TGCAGCGTTGTTCCTAGCGGGAAGCACAATGAGCAGTTCTTC.

This clone was observed a single time. This CDR3 reads CSVARGGEGPTNEQFF. The CDR3 bases are TGCAGCGTTGCGCGCGGGGGGGAGGGTCCTACGAATGAGCAGTTCTTC. The rearrangement uses TRBV29-1 and TRBJ2-1; 9 nucleotides agree with TRBD2. V lost 4 bases and J lost 7; bases outside the gene matches: 14. The CDR3 length is 16 residues. Germline CDR1 is SQVTM and CDR2 is ANQGSEA.

This clone was counted a single time. The gene calls are TRBV30 and TRBJ2-5, with 11 bases fitting TRBD1. CDR1 is GTSNPN, CDR2 SVGIG, per germline (reference sequence). This CDR3 spans 14 amino acids. Germline trimming cut 3 bases from V and 6 bases from J; bases unmatched to any gene: 6. CDR3 nucleotides: TGTGCCTGGAGCCAGGGGACAGGGGGAAAGACCCAGTACTTC. Its translation is CAWSQGTGGKTQYF. Full variable domain (rest looked up from reference TRBV30 and TRBJ2-5): SQTIHQWPATLVQPVGSPLSLECTVEGTSNPNLYWYRQAAGRGLQLLFYSVGIGQISSEVPQNLSASRPQDRQFILSSKKLLLSDSGFYLCAWSQGTGGKTQYFGPGTRLLVL.

The V gene is TRBV6-5, the J gene TRBJ2-4, with a tentative D call TRBD2 (5 bases). Germline V gives CDR1 MNHEY, CDR2 SVGAGI. V was cut by 0 bases and J by 8 bases, with 14 bases left in between. The CDR3 runs 15 residues. The CDR3, as DNA: TGTGCCAGCAGTTACTCTGGGAGTTATATAGACATTCAGTACTTC. Its translation: CASSYSGSYIDIQYF.

The chain joins TRBV4-1 to TRBJ2-5; no reliable D call. This CDR3 has 13 residues. Trimming left V 1 base short and J 5 bases short, with 8 bases between. Germline assignment: CDR1 MGHRA and CDR2 YSYEKL. Here the CDR3 reads CASSQVPSETQYF. The CDR3 coding sequence is TGCGCCAGCAGCCAAGTCCCGTCGGAGACCCAGTACTTC.

The rearrangement joins TRBV7-7 to TRBJ2-1, with D perhaps TRBD2 (7 bases). V dropped 6 bases and J dropped 8 bases, with 20 bases sitting between them. Germline assignment: CDR1 SSHAT and CDR2 FNYEAQ (reference sequence). The CDR3 consists of 15 residues. DNA for the CDR3: TGTGCCAGCAGTTCAAGGGGGTTTCGGGAGGATGAGCAGTTCTTC. Its translation is CASSSRGFREDEQFF.

The V and J genes are TRBV9 and TRBJ1-4, with 7 bases matching TRBD1. This CDR3 spans 14 amino acids. V shed 3 bases and J 9 bases; nucleotides not matched to a gene: 8. CDR1 is SGDLS, CDR2 YYNGEE, per germline. CDR3 residues: CASSAFGTEQKLFF. The CDR3 bases are TGTGCCAGCAGCGCCTTCGGGACAGAACAAAAACTGTTTTTT.

The chain uses TRBV5-4 and TRBJ2-1; D is unclear. The CDR3 is 12 amino acids. The V end lost 2 bases, the J end lost 9 bases, and 9 bases lay between the germline ends. The germline V gene encodes CDR1 SGHNT and CDR2 YYREEE (reference sequence). The CDR3 bases are TGTGCCAGCAGCTTTATCCCCTCTGAGCAGTTCTTC. It is translated as CASSFIPSEQFF.

This chain joins TRBV19 and TRBJ1-1; 7 bases agree with TRBD1. Germline V gene data show CDR1 as LNHDA and CDR2 as SQIVND (reference sequence). The CDR3 spans 13 residues. Trimming at V came to 7 bases and at J to 1 base, leaving 3 bases not matched to a gene. CDR3 nucleotides: TGTGCCAGTAAAGGGGGCCCGAACACTGAAGCTTTCTTT. As protein: CASKGGPNTEAFF.

The chain combines TRBV28 with TRBJ2-3; 15 bases agree with TRBD2. V lost 5 bases to trimming and J lost 5 bases; unmatched junction nucleotides: 8. The CDR3 totals 17 residues. CDR1 and CDR2 (germline): MDHEN, SYDVKM. CDR3 nucleotides: TGTGCCAGCAGTCCGCCCCGGACTAGCGGGAGGGTAGATACGCAGTATTTT. Translating gives CASSPPRTSGRVDTQYF.

The rearrangement links TRBV11-3 to TRBJ2-2; no definite D call. CDR1 is SGHNT, CDR2 YENEEA, per germline. This CDR3 is built from 12 residues. V gave up 3 bases and J gave up 3 bases, with 2 bases separating them. The CDR3 reads CASSFYTGELFF. In DNA form, the CDR3 reads TGTGCCAGCAGCTTCTACACCGGGGAGCTGTTTTTT.

V is TRBV6-4 and J is TRBJ2-2; 12 bases are shared with TRBD2. V trimming: 7 bases; J trimming: 8 bases; junction bases outside the gene matches: 8. Germline V gives CDR1 MRHNA, CDR2 SNTAGT. The CDR3 extends over 15 amino acids. The CDR3 loop is CASTTTSGSSGELFF. CDR3 in DNA: TGTGCCAGCACCACGACTAGCGGGAGTTCAGGGGAGCTGTTTTTT.

This chain joins TRBV7-9 and TRBJ1-1, with a tentative D call TRBD1 (6 bases). This CDR3 is built from 17 residues. V was shortened by 7 bases and J by 4 bases, with 25 bases between the two germline ends. Germline V CDR1 and CDR2: SEHNR, FQNEAQ (reference sequence). CDR3 protein: CASTKQTGLGGGTEAFF. CDR3 bases: TGTGCCAGCACCAAGCAGACAGGATTGGGTGGCGGCACTGAAGCTTTCTTT.

This chain links TRBV6-5 with TRBJ2-1, with 9 bases that match TRBD1. The germline gives CDR1 MNHEY, CDR2 SVGAGI. V dropped 6 bases and J dropped 2; count of bases not matched to a gene: 5. This CDR3 has 15 amino acids. The CDR3 coding sequence is TGTGCCAGCAGATTTACAGGGGGCCCCTACAATGAGCAGTTCTTC. Protein: CASRFTGGPYNEQFF.

The chain employs TRBV6-6 and TRBJ1-1, with a tentative D call TRBD1 (6 bases). This CDR3 is 14 amino acids long. From germline, CDR1 is MNHNY and CDR2 SVGAGI (reference sequence). Trimming took off 6 bases at V and 4 bases at J, with 15 bases between the two ends. The CDR3 protein is CASSLSGALTEAFF. CDR3 bases: TGTGCCAGCAGCCTCTCAGGGGCGCTCACTGAAGCTTTCTTT.

The V gene is TRBV9, the J gene TRBJ2-7; 9 bases fit TRBD1. Losses at the gene ends were 3 bases for V and 6 bases for J; bases not matched to a gene: 4. Germline-derived CDR1 and CDR2 are SGDLS and YYNGEE. The CDR3 spans 13 residues. The CDR3: CASSAGTGTEQYF. The DNA for the CDR3 is TGTGCCAGCAGCGCCGGGACAGGGACCGAGCAGTACTTC.

V usage is TRBV9 and J usage is TRBJ2-7; D gene uncertain. CDR3 length: 13 residues. V was cut by 2 bases and J by 0 bases, with 6 bases left in between. Germline V gives CDR1 SGDLS, CDR2 YYNGEE. This CDR3 is CASSVSNSYEQYF. The CDR3 nucleotides are TGTGCCAGCAGCGTTTCCAACTCCTACGAGCAGTACTTC.

V is TRBV4-1 and J is TRBJ2-2; 8 positions agree with TRBD1. Trimming cost V 5 bases and J 6 bases; bases outside gene matches: 14. The CDR3 covers 17 residues. Germline V CDR1 and CDR2: MGHRA, YSYEKL. For the CDR3, the DNA is TGCGCCAGCAGCAACTTGGGAGGACAGGGTATCTCCGGGGAGCTGTTTTTT. This codes for CASSNLGGQGISGELFF.